This T cell receptor (beta chain) originates from a study of tumor-infiltrating lymphocytes in primary liver carcinoma. Study overall: Aged between 30 and 69 years, the patients were men and women. Study-wide results and caveats: Tumors carried a top-250-clone fraction significantly exceeding that of blood (p = 0.039). Lesser overlap characterized tumor-adjacent and tumor-blood pairs relative to tumor region pairs.

Unsorted whole blood yielded blood RNA, and germline DNA was extracted as well. Preoperatively, peripheral blood was drawn, approximately 4.2 milliliters in total. Using a constant-region primer together with ProtoScript II reverse transcriptase, TCR beta cDNA was made from around 500 ng of total RNA. Amplification in three nested multiplex PCR rounds with slightly modified ARM-PCR gave rise to TCR beta libraries. Amplification in the first two PCR rounds was performed using TRBV1-TRBV30 forward primers and a C-beta reverse primer for 10 cycles each. TCRdb ran MiXCR on the multiplex PCR reads and lists one entry per CDR3 protein. The repertoire holds about 200,000 distinct CDR3 sequences, roughly two thirds seen once, with under 7.5% in the top ten. There are 14 residues in the CDR3. The germline gives CDR1 ENHRY, CDR2 SYGVKD. To note about this clonotype: Its antigen is as yet unknown. Germline and junction disagree at one end, which may indicate a read error.

The sample comprised peripheral blood. The TCR sequence derives from an older woman with primary liver carcinoma and hepatitis B virus infection. The genes are TRBV10-3 and TRBJ1-3; no clear D gene. This CDR3 reads CTISEEGAGNTIYF. In DNA form, the CDR3 reads TGTACCATCAGTGAGGAAGGAGCCGGAAACACCATATATTTT.